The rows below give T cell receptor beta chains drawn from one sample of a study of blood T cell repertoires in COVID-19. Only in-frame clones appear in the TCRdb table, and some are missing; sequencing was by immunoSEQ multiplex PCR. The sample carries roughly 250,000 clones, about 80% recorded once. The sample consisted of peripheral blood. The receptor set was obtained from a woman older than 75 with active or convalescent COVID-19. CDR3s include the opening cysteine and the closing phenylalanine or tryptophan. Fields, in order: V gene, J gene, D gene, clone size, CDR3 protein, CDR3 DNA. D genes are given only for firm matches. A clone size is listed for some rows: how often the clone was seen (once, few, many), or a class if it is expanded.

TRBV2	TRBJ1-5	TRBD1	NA	CASSDRGLQPQHF	TGTGCCAGCAGCGACAGGGGGCTACAGCCCCAGCATTTT
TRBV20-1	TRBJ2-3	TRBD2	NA	CSASLSGGLPDTQYF	TGCAGTGCTAGTCTAAGCGGGGGGCTGCCAGATACGCAGTATTTT
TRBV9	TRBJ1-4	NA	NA	CASSVGGQDHNEKLFF	TGTGCCAGCAGCGTAGGCGGACAAGACCATAATGAAAAACTGTTTTTT
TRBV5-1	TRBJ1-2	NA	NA	CASSLAGPNYGYTF	TGCGCCAGCAGCTTGGCAGGGCCTAACTATGGCTACACCTTC
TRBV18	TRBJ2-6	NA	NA	CASSPSPPTGRTSGANVLTF	TGTGCCAGCTCGCCTTCACCGCCAACAGGGCGAACCTCTGGGGCCAACGTCCTGACTTTC
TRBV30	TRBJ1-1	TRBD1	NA	CAWSAPRTGVTEAFF	TGTGCCTGGAGTGCGCCCCGGACAGGGGTAACTGAAGCTTTCTTT
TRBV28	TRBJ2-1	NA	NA	CASSSTNYNEQFF	TGTGCCAGCAGTTCGACTAACTACAATGAGCAGTTCTTC
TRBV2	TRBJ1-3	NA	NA	CASQGDRSVTGNTIYF	TGTGCCAGCCAGGGAGACAGGAGTGTAACTGGAAACACCATATATTTT
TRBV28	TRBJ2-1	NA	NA	CASSQGLHEQFF	TGTGCCAGCAGCCAGGGGCTACATGAGCAGTTCTTC
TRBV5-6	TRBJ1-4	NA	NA	CASSYRTTNEKLFF	TGTGCCAGCAGCTACAGAACAACTAATGAAAAACTGTTTTTT
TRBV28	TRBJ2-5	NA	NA	CASSSHPGTNYQETQYF	TGTGCCAGCAGTTCCCACCCCGGGACAAACTACCAAGAGACCCAGTACTTC
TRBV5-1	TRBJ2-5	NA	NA	CASSLVPGSETQYF	TGCGCCAGCAGCTTGGTTCCAGGGTCAGAGACCCAGTACTTC
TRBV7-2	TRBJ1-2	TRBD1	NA	CASSTDRVWGGYTF	TGTGCCAGCAGCACGGACAGGGTGTGGGGTGGCTACACCTTC
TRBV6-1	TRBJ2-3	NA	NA	CASSEGPMTSTDTQYF	TGTGCCAGCAGTGAAGGCCCCATGACTAGCACAGATACGCAGTATTTT
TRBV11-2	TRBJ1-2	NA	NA	CASSSGQFYGYTF	TGTGCCAGCAGCTCAGGACAGTTCTATGGCTACACCTTC
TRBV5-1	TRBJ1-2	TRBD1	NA	CASSPNRGGNYGYTF	TGCGCCAGCTCGCCGAACAGGGGGGGAAACTATGGCTACACCTTC
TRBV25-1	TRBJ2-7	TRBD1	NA	CASSARTGFDEQYF	TGTGCCAGCAGTGCAAGGACAGGGTTCGACGAGCAGTACTTC
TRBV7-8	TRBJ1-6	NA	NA	CASSLGGHLRPLHF	TGTGCCAGCAGCTTAGGAGGACACCTAAGACCCCTCCACTTT
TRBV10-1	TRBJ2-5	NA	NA	CASSDRAETQYF	TGCGCCAGCAGTGACAGGGCTGAGACCCAGTACTTC
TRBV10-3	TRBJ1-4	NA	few	CAISPGGFTNEKLFF	TGTGCCATCAGCCCCGGCGGGTTTACTAATGAAAAACTGTTTTTT
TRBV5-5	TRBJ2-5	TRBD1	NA	CASSLEGQGEGTQYF	TGTGCCAGCAGCCTGGAAGGACAGGGGGAAGGGACCCAGTACTTC
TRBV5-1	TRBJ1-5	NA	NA	CASSLVPGDQPQHF	TGCGCCAGCAGCTTGGTTCCGGGAGATCAGCCCCAGCATTTT
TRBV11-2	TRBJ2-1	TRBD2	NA	CASSTPPGGSYNEQFF	TGTGCCAGCAGCACTCCCCCGGGAGGGTCCTACAATGAGCAGTTCTTC
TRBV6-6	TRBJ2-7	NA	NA	CASSLGLADYEQYF	TGTGCCAGCAGTTTGGGACTCGCCGACTACGAGCAGTACTTC
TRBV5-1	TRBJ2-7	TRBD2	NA	CASSLDYGGRGGEQYF	TGCGCCAGCAGCTTGGATTATGGCGGGAGGGGGGGCGAGCAGTACTTC
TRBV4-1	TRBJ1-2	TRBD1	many	CASSPDAGQSYGYTF	TGCGCCAGCAGCCCCGACGCGGGACAGTCCTATGGCTACACCTTC
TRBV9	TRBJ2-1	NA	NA	CASSIRPTHQDEQFF	TGTGCCAGCAGCATCCGACCCACCCACCAGGATGAGCAGTTCTTC
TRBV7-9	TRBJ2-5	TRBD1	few	CASTRERGPQETQYF	TGTGCCAGCACCCGTGAGAGGGGGCCGCAAGAGACCCAGTACTTC
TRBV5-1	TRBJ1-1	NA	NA	CASRPTGTNTEAFF	TGCGCCAGCAGGCCGACAGGTACGAACACTGAAGCTTTCTTT
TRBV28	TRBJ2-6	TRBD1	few	CASSSGTGVAGANVLTF	TGTGCCAGCAGTTCCGGGACAGGGGTCGCTGGGGCCAACGTCCTGACTTTC
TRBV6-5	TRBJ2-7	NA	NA	CASSTTRGVYEQYF	TGTGCCAGCAGCACGACCCGCGGAGTCTACGAGCAGTACTTC
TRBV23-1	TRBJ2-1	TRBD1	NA	CASSQVQGGYNEQFF	TGCGCCAGCAGTCAGGTACAGGGGGGCTACAATGAGCAGTTCTTC
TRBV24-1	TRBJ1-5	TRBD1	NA	CATSAPAGGTGNQPQHF	TGTGCCACCAGTGCCCCCGCGGGTGGGACAGGGAATCAGCCCCAGCATTTT
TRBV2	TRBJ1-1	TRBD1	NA	CASTGTGNTEAFF	TGTGCCAGCACCGGGACAGGGAACACTGAAGCTTTCTTT
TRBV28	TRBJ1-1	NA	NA	CASSSLDSRATEAFF	TGTGCCAGCAGTTCCCTGGATAGCAGGGCCACTGAAGCTTTCTTT
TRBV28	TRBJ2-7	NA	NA	CASRRSSPPEQYF	TGTGCCAGCAGGCGGAGCTCCCCCCCCGAGCAGTACTTC
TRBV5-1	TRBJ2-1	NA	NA	CASSLAGQGSWQFF	TGCGCCAGCAGCTTGGCAGGTCAGGGGTCGTGGCAGTTCTTC
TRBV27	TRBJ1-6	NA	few	CASSLAVSDSPLHF	TGTGCCAGCAGTTTGGCAGTTTCTGATTCACCCCTCCACTTT
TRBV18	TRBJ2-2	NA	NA	CASLSGETNTGELFF	TGTGCCAGCCTATCCGGGGAGACGAACACCGGGGAGCTGTTTTTT
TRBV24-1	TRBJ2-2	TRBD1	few	CATSDSGTGEAGELFF	TGTGCCACCAGTGATTCCGGGACAGGGGAGGCCGGGGAGCTGTTTTTT
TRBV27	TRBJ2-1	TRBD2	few	CATQGLAEYNEQFF	TGTGCCACCCAGGGCCTAGCGGAGTACAATGAGCAGTTCTTC
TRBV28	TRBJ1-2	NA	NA	CASSSPDSVSQHYGYTF	TGTGCCAGCAGTTCCCCCGACAGCGTTTCCCAGCACTATGGCTACACCTTC
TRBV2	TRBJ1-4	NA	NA	CASSEVGVSNEKLFF	TGTGCCAGCAGTGAGGTCGGGGTTAGTAATGAAAAACTGTTTTTT
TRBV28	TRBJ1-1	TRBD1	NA	CASSLKNRGRVRDQMNTEAFF	TGTGCCAGCAGCCTAAAAAACAGGGGGCGCGTCCGGGACCAAATGAACACTGAAGCTTTCTTT
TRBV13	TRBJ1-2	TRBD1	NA	CASSQRDSLGYTF	TGTGCCAGCAGCCAGAGGGACAGCCTTGGCTACACCTTC
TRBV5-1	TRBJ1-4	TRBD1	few	CASSLDGFGQGEEKLFF	TGCGCCAGCAGCTTGGACGGCTTTGGACAGGGGGAGGAAAAACTGTTTTTT
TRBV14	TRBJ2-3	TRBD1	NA	CASSQAPWGQGMTGTDTQYF	TGTGCCAGCAGCCAAGCTCCCTGGGGACAGGGGATGACTGGCACAGATACGCAGTATTTT
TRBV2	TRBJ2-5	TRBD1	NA	CASGTGAQETQYF	TGTGCCAGTGGGACAGGGGCACAAGAGACCCAGTACTTC
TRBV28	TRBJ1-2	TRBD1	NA	CASSGTVPNYGYTF	TGTGCCAGCAGTGGGACAGTCCCTAACTATGGCTACACCTTC
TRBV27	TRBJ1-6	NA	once	CASSSTGLSRSYNSPLHF	TGTGCCAGCAGTTCAACCGGACTTAGTCGCTCCTATAATTCACCCCTCCACTTT